This TCR beta chain was recovered during a study of blood T cell repertoires in COVID-19. Study at large: Both acute and convalescent COVID-19 samples were obtained from the United States, Italy and Spain. T cells, B-cell-depleted T cells, or PBMCs provided the cDNA or gDNA that served as material.

Germline-derived CDR1 and CDR2 are KGHDR and SFDVKD. The germline V and J ends were trimmed by 9 bases and 2 bases, with 8 bases remaining between them. This CDR3 spans 12 amino acids. Authors' processing steps: Researchers report that nucleated cell counts were estimated from reference gene primer amplification. Repertoires were generated with immunoSEQ multiplex PCR, while TCRdb's copy carries only in-frame clones and drops some. For V, J and clone size, that table is used; D and trimming come from the DNA. The sample yields over 150,000 clones, about 90% seen once. This clonotype was sampled from a man aged 50 to 59 with acute or convalescent COVID-19. The chain recombines TRBV24-1 with TRBJ2-3; D remains unclear. The sample comprised peripheral blood. CDR3 nucleotides: TGTGCCACCGCAGGCTTCACAGATACGCAGTATTTT. Its protein is CATAGFTDTQYF.